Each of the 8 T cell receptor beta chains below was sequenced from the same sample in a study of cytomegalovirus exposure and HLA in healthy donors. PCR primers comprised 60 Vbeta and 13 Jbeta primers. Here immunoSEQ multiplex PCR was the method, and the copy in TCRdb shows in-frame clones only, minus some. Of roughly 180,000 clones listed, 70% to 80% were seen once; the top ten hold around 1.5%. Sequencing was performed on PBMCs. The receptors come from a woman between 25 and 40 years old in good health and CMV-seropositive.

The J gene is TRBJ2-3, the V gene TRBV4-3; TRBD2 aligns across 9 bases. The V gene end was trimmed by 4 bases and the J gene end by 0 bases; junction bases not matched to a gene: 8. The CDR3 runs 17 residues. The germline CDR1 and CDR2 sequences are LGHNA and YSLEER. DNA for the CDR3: TGCGCCAGCAGCCCATCCGGGACTAGCTTGAGCACAGATACGCAGTATTTT. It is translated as CASSPSGTSLSTDTQYF.

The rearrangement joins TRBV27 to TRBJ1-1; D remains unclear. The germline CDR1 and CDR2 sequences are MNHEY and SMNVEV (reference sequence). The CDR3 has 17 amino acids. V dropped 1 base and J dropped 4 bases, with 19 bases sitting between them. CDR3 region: CASSLFYRRGVGTEAFF. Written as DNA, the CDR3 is TGTGCCAGCAGTTTATTTTATAGACGGGGAGTAGGCACTGAAGCTTTCTTT.

The CDR3 reads CASSLAGGGQVGAFF. CDR3 DNA: TGTGCCAGCAGCTTGGCAGGGGGTGGGCAAGTCGGAGCTTTCTTT. V is TRBV7-8 and J is TRBJ1-1; 7 nucleotides align to TRBD1. The CDR3 has 15 amino acids. CDR1 SGHVS and CDR2 FQNEAQ come from the germline V gene. The junction had 14 bases not matched to a gene; V was cut back by 3 bases and J by 10 bases.

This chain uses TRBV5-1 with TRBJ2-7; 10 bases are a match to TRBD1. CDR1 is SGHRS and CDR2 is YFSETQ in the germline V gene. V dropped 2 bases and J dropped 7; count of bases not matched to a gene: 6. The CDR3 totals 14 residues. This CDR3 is CASSFGTGVGEQYF. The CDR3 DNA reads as TGCGCCAGCAGCTTCGGGACAGGGGTCGGGGAGCAGTACTTC.

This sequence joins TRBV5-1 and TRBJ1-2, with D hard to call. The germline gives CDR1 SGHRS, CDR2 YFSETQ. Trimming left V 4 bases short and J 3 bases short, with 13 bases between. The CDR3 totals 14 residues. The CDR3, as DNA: TGCGCCAGCAGCCCCTTACCTGAGGACTATGGCTACACCTTC. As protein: CASSPLPEDYGYTF.

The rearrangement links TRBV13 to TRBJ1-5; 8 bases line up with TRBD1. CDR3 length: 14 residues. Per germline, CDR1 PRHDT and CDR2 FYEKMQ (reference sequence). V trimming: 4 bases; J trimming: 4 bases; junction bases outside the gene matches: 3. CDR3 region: CASSYGQGNQPQHF. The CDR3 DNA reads TGTGCCAGCAGCTATGGACAGGGTAATCAGCCCCAGCATTTT.

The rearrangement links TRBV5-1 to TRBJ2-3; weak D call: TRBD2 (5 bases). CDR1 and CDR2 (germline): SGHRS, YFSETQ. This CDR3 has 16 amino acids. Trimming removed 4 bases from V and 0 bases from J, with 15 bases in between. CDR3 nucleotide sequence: TGCGCCAGCAGCCCCTTAGGGTCGGGAAGCACAGATACGCAGTATTTT. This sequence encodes CASSPLGSGSTDTQYF.

The CDR3 DNA reads as TGTGCCAGCAGCCAACAGGGGGCACCACCCCTCCACTTT. It codes for CASSQQGAPPLHF. This chain joins TRBV5-6 and TRBJ1-6, with TRBD1 matching 9 bases. Losses at the gene ends were 4 bases for V and 11 bases for J; bases not matched to a gene: 4. The CDR3 loop spans 13 amino acids. CDR1 and CDR2 (germline): SGHDT, YYEEEE.